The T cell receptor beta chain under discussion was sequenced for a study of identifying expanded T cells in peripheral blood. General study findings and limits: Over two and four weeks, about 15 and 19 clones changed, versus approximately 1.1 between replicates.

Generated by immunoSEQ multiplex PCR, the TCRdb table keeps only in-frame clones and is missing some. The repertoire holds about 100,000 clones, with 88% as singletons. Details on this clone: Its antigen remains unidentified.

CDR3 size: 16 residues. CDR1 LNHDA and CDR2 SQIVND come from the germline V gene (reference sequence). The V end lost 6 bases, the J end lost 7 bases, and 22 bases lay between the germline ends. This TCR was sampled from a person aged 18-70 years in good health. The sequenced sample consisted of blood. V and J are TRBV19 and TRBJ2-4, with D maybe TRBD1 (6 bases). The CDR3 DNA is TGTGCCAGTAGCACCCCAGGGGCTCTGGGTAGGAACATTCAGTACTTC. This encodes CASSTPGALGRNIQYF.